This T cell receptor (beta chain) appears in the sequencing data of a study of beta chain features in type 1 diabetes. Study-level background: Age, gender, cell numbers and subset yield matched between patients and controls.

Germline V gene sequence: CDR1 KGHSH, CDR2 LQKENI. The length of the CDR3 is 17 residues. Trimming removed 6 bases at V and 2 bases at J, with 20 bases between. Reverse transcription of all isolated RNA meant that expressed TCRB transcripts were sequenced. Data came from immunoSEQ multiplex PCR; TCRdb stores just in-frame clones and leaves some out. The repertoire includes 30,000 to 40,000 clones, roughly 67% of them detected once, and around 2% sits in the top ten. The gene calls are TRBV18 and TRBJ2-4; D remains unclear. The sequenced material came from Tregs from blood. This receptor was obtained from a woman aged 25 to 39 in good health. The CDR3 DNA sequence: TGTGCCAGCTCCCTCGCCGGGTCCCTTTTCTCCAAAAACATTCAGTACTTC. Protein: CASSLAGSLFSKNIQYF.